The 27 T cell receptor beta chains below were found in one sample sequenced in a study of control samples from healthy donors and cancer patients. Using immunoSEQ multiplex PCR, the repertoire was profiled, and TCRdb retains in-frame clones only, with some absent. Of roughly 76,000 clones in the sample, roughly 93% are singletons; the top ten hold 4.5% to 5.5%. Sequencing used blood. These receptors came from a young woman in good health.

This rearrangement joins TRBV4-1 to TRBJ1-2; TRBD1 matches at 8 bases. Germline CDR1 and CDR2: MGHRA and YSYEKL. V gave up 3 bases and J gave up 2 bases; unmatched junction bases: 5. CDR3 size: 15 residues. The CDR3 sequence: CASSQGRGQNYGYTF. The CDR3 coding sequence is TGCGCCAGCAGCCAGGGCAGGGGGCAAAACTATGGCTACACCTTC.

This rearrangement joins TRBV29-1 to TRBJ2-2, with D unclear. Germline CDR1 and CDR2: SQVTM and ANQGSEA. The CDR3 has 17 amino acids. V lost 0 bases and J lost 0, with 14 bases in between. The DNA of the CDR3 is TGCAGCGTTGAAGACCCCATAGTAAGCCCGAACACCGGGGAGCTGTTTTTT. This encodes CSVEDPIVSPNTGELFF.

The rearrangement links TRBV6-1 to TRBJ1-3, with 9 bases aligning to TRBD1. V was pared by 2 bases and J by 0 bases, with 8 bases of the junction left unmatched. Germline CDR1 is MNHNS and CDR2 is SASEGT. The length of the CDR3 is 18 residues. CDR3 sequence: CASSELGTGIHSGNTIYF. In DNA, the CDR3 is TGTGCCAGCAGTGAACTCGGGACAGGGATCCACTCTGGAAACACCATATATTTT.

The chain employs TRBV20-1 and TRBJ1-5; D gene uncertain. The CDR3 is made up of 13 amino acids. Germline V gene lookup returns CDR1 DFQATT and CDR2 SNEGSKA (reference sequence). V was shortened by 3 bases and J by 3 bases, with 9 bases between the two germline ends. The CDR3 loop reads CSASKGYNQPQHF. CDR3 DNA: TGCAGTGCTAGTAAGGGTTACAATCAGCCCCAGCATTTT.

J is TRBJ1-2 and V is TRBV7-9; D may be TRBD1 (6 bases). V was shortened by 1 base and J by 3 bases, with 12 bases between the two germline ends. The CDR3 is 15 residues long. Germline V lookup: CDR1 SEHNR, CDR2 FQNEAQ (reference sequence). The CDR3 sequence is CASSLGETGYYGYTF. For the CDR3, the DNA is TGTGCCAGCAGCTTAGGGGAGACAGGTTACTATGGCTACACCTTC. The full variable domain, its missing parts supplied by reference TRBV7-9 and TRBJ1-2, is DTGVSQNPRHKITKRGQNVTFRCDPISEHNRLYWYRQTLGQGPEFLTYFQNEAQLEKSRLLSDRFSAERPKGSFSTLEIQRTEQGDSAMYLCASSLGETGYYGYTFGSGTRLTVV.

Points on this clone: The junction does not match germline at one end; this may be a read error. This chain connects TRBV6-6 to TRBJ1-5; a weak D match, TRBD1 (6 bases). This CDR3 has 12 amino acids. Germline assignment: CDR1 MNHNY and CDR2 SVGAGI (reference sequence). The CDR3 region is CASSSPNREIDF. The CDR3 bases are TGTGCCAGCAGTTCTCCAAACAGGGAAATCGATTTT.

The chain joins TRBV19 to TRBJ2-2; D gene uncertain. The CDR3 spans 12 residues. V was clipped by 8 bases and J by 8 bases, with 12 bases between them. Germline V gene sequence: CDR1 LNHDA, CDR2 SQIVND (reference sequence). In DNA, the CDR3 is TGTGCCAGTTCCCACTCGACTGGGGAGCTGTTTTTT. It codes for CASSHSTGELFF.

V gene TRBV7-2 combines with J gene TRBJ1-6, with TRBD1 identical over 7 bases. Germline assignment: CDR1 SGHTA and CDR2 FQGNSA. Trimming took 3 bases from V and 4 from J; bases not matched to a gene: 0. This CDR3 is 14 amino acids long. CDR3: CASSLTGYNSPLHF. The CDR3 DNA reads TGTGCCAGCAGCTTGACAGGGTATAATTCACCCCTCCACTTT.

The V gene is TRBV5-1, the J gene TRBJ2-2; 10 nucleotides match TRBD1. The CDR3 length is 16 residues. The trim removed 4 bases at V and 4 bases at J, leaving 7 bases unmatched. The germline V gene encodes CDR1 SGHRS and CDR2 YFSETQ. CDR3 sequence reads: CASSHRGQGGTGELFF. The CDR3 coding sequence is TGCGCCAGCAGCCACCGTGGACAGGGGGGCACCGGGGAGCTGTTTTTT.

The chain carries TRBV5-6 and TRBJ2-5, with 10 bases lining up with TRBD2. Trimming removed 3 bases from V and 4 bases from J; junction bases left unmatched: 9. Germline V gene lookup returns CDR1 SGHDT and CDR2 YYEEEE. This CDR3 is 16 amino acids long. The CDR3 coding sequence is TGTGCCAGCAGCTCCATTCTAGCGGGAGTCGGAGAGACCCAGTACTTC. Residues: CASSSILAGVGETQYF.

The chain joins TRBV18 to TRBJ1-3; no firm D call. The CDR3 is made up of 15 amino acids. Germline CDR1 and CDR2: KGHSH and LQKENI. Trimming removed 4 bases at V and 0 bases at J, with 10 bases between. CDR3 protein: CASSHTESSGNTIYF. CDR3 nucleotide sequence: TGTGCCAGCTCACATACGGAGAGCTCTGGAAACACCATATATTTT.

The CDR3 DNA reads TGTGCCAGCAGCGATCGGGGAACTAACTATGGCTACACCTTC. This encodes CASSDRGTNYGYTF. The chain links TRBV9 to TRBJ1-2; D ambiguous. The CDR3 spans 14 residues. V lost 3 bases, J lost 0 bases, and 9 bases lay in between. CDR1 and CDR2 (germline): SGDLS, YYNGEE.

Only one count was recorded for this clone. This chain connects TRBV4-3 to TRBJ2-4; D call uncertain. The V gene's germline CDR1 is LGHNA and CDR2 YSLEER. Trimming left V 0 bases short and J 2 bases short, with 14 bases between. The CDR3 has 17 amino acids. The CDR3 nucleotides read TGCGCCAGCAGCCAAGAGTTGGGGATGGGAACCAAAAACATTCAGTACTTC. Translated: CASSQELGMGTKNIQYF.

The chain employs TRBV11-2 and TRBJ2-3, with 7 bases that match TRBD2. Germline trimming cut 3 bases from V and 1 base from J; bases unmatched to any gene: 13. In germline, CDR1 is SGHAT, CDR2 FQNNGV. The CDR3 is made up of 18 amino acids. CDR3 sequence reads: CASSFPPGGGERTDTQYF. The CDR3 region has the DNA TGTGCCAGCAGCTTCCCACCTGGCGGGGGAGAACGCACAGATACGCAGTATTTT.

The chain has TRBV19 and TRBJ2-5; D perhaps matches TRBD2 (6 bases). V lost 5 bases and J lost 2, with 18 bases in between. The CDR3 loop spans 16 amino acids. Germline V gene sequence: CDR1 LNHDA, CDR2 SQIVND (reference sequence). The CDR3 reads CASSVRGGGKQETQYF. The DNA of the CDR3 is TGTGCCAGTAGTGTTCGGGGTGGCGGGAAACAAGAGACCCAGTACTTC.

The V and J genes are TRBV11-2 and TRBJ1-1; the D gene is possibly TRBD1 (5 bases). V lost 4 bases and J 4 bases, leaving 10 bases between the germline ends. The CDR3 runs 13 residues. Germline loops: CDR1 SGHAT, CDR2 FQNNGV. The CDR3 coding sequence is TGTGCCAGCAGCTCCCGAAGGGGCACTGAAGCTTTCTTT. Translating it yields CASSSRRGTEAFF.

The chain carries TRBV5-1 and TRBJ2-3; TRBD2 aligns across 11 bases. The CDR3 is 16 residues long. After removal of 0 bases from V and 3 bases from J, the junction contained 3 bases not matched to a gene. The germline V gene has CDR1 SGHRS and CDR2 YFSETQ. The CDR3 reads CASSLVASGGTDTQYF. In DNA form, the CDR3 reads TGCGCCAGCAGCTTGGTCGCTAGCGGGGGGACAGATACGCAGTATTTT.

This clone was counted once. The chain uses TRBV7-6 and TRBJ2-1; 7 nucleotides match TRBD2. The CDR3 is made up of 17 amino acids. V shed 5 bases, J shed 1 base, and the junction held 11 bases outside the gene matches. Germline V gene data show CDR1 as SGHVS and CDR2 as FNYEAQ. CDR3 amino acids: CASSPSVGGSSYNEQFF. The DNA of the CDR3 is TGTGCCAGCAGCCCTAGCGTTGGCGGGAGTTCCTACAATGAGCAGTTCTTC. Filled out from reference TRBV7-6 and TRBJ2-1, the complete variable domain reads GAGVSQSPRYKVTKRGQDVALRCDPISGHVSLYWYRQALGQGPEFLTYFNYEAQQDKSGLPNDRFSAERPEGSISTLTIQRTEQRDSAMYRCASSPSVGGSSYNEQFFGPGTRLTVL.

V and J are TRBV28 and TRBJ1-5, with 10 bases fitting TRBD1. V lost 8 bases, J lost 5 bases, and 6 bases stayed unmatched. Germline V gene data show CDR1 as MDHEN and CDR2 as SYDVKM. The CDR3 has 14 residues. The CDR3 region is CASGGQGLYQPQHF. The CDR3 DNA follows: TGTGCCAGCGGGGGACAGGGGCTATATCAGCCCCAGCATTTT.

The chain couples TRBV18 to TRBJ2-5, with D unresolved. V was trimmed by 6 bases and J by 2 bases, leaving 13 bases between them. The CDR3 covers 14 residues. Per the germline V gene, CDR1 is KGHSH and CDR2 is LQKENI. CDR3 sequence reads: CASSAVAAQETQYF. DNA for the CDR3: TGTGCCAGCTCCGCCGTGGCAGCACAAGAGACCCAGTACTTC.

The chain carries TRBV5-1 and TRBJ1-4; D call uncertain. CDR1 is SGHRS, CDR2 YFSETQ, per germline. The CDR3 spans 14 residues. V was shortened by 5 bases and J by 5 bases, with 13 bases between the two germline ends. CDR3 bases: TGCGCCAGCAGAAAATCAACCAAAAATGAAAAACTGTTTTTT. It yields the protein CASRKSTKNEKLFF.

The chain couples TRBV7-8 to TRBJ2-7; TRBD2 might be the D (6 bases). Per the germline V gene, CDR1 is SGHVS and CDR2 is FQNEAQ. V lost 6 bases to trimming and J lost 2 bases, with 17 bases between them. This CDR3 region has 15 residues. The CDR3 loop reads CASSPKRVVTYEQYF. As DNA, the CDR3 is TGTGCCAGCAGTCCAAAGCGGGTTGTTACCTACGAGCAGTACTTC. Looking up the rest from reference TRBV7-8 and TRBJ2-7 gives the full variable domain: GAGVSQSPRYKVAKRGQDVALRCDPISGHVSLFWYQQALGQGPEFLTYFQNEAQLDKSGLPSDRFFAERPEGSVSTLKIQRTQQEDSAVYLCASSPKRVVTYEQYFGPGTRLTVT.

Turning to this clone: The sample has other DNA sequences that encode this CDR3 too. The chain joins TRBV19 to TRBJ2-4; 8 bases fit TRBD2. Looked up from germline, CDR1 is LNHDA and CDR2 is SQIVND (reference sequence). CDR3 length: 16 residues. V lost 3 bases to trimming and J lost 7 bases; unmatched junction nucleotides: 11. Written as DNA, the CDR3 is TGTGCCAGTAGTATGACTGGGCCCGGGGGGGGGAACATTCAGTACTTC. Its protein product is CASSMTGPGGGNIQYF.

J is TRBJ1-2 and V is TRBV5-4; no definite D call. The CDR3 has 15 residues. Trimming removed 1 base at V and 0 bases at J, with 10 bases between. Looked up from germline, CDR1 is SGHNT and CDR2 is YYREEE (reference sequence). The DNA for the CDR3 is TGTGCCAGCAGCTTGTCACGCGGAGCTAACTATGGCTACACCTTC. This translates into CASSLSRGANYGYTF.

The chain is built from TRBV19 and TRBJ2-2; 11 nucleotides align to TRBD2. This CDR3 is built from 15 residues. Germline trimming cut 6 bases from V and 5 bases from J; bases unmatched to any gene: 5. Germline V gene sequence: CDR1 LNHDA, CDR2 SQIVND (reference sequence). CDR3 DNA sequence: TGTGCCAGTAGAAGCCCTAGCGGGAGGACCGGGGAGCTGTTTTTT. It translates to CASRSPSGRTGELFF.

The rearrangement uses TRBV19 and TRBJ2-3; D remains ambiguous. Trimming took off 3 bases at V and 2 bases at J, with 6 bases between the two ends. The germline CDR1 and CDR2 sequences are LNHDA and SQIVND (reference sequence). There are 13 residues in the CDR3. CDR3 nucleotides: TGTGCCAGTAGTATCACCAACACAGATACGCAGTATTTT. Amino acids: CASSITNTDTQYF.

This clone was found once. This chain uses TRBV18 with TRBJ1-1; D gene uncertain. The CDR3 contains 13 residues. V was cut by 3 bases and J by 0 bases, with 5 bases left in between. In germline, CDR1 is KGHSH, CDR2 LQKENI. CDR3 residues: CASSPTLNTEAFF. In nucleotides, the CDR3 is TGTGCCAGCTCACCGACATTGAACACTGAAGCTTTCTTT.